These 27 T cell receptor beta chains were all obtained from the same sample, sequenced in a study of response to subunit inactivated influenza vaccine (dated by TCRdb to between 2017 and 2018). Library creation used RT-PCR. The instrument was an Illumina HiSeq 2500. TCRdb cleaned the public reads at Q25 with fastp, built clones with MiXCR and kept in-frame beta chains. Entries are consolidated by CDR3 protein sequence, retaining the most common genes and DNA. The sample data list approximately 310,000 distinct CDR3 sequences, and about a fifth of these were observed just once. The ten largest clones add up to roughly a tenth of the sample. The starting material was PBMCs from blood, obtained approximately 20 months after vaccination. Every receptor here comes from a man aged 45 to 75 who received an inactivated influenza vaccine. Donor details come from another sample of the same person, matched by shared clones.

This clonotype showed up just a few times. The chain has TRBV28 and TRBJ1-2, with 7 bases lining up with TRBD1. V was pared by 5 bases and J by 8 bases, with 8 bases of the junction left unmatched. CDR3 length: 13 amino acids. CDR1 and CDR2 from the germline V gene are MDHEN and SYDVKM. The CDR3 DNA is TGTGCCAGCAGTCCGTACAACAGGGGAGGCTACACCTTC. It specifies CASSPYNRGGYTF.

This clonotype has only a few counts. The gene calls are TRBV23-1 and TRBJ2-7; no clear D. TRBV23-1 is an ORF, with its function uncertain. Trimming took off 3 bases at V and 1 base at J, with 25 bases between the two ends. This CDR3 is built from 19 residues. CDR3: CASSHSNPDPRRRSYEQYF. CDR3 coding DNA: TGCGCCAGCAGTCATTCGAACCCGGACCCCCGGAGAAGGTCCTACGAGCAGTACTTC.

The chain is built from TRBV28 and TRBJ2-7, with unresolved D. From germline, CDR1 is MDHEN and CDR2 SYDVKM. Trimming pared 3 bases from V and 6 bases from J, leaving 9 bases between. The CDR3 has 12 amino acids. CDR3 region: CASSFNLVEQYF. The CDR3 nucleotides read TGTGCCAGCAGTTTTAACCTGGTCGAGCAGTACTTC.

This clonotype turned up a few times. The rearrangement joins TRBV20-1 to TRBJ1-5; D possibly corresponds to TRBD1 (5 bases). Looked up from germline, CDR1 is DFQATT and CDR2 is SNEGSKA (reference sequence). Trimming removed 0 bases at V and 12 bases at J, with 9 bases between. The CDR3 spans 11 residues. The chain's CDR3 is CSARDWGDQHF. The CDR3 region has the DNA TGCAGTGCTAGAGATTGGGGGGACCAGCATTTT.

The CDR3 reads CSVEEAFF. The CDR3, as DNA: TGCAGCGTTGAAGAAGCTTTCTTT. The chain recombines TRBV29-1 with TRBJ1-1, with unresolved D. Germline loops: CDR1 SQVTM, CDR2 ANQGSEA. V lost 0 bases and J 10 bases, leaving 0 bases between the germline ends. The CDR3 loop spans 8 amino acids.

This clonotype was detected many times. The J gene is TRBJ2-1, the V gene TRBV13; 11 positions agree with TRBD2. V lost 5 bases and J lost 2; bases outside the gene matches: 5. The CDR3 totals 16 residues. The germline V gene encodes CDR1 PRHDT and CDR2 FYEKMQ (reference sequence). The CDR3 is CASSPLTSGAYNEQFF. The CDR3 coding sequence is TGTGCCAGCAGCCCCCTGACTAGCGGGGCCTACAATGAGCAGTTCTTC.

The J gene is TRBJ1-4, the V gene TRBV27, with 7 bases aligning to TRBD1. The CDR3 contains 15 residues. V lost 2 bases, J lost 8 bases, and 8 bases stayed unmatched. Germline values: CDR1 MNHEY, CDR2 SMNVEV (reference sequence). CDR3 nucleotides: TGTGCCAGCAGTTTAAAACAGGGGTGGGAAGAAAAACTGTTTTTT. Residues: CASSLKQGWEEKLFF.

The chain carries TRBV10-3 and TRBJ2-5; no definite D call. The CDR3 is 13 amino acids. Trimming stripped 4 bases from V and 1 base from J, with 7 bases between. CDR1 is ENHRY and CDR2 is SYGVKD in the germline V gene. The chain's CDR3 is CAISGQVQETQYF. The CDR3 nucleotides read TGTGCCATCAGTGGTCAGGTCCAAGAGACCCAGTACTTC.

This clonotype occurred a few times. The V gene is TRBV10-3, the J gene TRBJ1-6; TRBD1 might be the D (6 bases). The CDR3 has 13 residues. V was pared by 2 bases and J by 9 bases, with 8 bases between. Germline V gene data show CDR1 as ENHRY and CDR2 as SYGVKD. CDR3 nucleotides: TGTGCCATCAGTGAGGGGACATTTTCACCCCTCCACTTT. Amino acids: CAISEGTFSPLHF.

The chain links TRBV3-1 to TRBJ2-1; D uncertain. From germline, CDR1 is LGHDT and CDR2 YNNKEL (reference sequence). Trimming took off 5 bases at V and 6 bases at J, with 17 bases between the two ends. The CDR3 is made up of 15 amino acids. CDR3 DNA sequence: TGTGCCAGCAGCACTCCCAGCCTTATAGGCAATGAGCAGTTCTTC. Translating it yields CASSTPSLIGNEQFF.

This CDR3 is CASSSGTGAYNSPLHF. In nucleotides, the CDR3 is TGTGCCAGCAGTTCCGGGACAGGGGCTTATAATTCACCCCTCCACTTT. This sequence joins TRBV6-5 and TRBJ1-6; TRBD1 aligns across 10 bases. The J segment lost 4 bases and the V segment lost 4 bases, leaving 4 bases of the junction unmatched. The length of the CDR3 is 16 residues. The germline gives CDR1 MNHEY, CDR2 SVGAGI.

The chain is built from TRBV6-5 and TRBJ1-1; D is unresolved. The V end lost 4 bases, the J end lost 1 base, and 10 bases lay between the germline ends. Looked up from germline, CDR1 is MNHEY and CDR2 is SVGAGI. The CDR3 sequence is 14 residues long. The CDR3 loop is CASSSAFANTEAFF. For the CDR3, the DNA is TGTGCCAGCAGTTCCGCGTTTGCGAACACTGAAGCTTTCTTT.

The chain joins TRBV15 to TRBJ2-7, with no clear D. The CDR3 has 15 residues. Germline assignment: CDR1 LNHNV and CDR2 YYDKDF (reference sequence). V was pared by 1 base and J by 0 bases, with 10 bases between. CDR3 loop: CATSRVRQSSYEQYF. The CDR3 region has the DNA TGTGCCACCAGCAGAGTTCGGCAGAGCTCCTACGAGCAGTACTTC.

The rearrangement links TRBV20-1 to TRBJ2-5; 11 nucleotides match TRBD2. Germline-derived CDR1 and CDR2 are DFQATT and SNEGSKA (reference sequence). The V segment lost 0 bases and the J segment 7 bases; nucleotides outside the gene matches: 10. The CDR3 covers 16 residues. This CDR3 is CSARDPPSGRIVTQYF. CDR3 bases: TGCAGTGCTAGAGATCCGCCTAGCGGGAGGATAGTGACCCAGTACTTC.

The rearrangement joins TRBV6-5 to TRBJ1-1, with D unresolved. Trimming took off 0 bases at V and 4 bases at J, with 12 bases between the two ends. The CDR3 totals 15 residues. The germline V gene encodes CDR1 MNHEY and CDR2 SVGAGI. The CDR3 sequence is CASSYSGSGSTEAFF. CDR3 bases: TGTGCCAGCAGTTACTCGGGCAGTGGGAGCACTGAAGCTTTCTTT.

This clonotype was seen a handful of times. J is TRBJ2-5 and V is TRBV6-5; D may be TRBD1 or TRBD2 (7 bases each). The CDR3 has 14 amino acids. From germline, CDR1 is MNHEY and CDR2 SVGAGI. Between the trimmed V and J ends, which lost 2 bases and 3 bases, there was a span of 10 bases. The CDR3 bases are TGTGCCAGCAGTTACAGCGGGACAGAAGAGACCCAGTACTTC. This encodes CASSYSGTEETQYF.

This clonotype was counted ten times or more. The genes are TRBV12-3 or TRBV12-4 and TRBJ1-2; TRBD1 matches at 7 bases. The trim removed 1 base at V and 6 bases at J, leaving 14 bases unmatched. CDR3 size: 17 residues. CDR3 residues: CASSLGPRKDRDDGYTF. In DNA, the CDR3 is TGTGCCAGCAGTTTAGGACCTCGAAAAGACAGGGATGATGGCTACACCTTC.

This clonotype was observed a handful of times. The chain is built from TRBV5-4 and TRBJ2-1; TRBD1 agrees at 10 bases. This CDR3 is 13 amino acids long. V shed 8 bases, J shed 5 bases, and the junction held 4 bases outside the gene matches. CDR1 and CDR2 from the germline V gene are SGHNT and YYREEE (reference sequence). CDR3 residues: CASRQGANNEQFF. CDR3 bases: TGTGCCAGTCGACAGGGGGCAAACAATGAGCAGTTCTTC.

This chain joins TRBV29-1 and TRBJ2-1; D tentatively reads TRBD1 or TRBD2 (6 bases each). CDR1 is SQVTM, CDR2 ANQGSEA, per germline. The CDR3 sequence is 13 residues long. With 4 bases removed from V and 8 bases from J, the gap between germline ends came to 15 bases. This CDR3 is CSVALWGADEQFF. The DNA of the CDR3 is TGCAGCGTTGCATTATGGGGGGCGGATGAGCAGTTCTTC.

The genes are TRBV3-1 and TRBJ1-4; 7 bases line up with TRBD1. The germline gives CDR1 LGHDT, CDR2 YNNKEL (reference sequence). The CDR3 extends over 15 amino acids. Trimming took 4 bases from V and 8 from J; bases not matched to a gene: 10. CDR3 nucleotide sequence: TGTGCCAGCAGCCCAACAGGGGAGGACGGAGAAAAACTGTTTTTT. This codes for CASSPTGEDGEKLFF.

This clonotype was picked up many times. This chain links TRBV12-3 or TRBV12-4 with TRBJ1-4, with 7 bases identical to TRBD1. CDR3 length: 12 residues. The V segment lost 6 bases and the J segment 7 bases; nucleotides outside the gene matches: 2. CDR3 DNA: TGTGCCAGCAGGGAGGGGGCTGAAAAACTGTTTTTT. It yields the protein CASREGAEKLFF.

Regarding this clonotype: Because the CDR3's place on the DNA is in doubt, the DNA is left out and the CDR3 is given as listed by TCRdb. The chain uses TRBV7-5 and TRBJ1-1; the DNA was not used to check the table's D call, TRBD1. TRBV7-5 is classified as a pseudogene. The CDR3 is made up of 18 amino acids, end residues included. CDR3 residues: CISVSEAPCGAGDTEAFF.

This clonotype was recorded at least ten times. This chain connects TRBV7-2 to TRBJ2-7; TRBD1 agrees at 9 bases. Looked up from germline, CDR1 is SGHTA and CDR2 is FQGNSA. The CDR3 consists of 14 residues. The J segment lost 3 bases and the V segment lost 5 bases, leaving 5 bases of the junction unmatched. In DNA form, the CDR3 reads TGTGCCAGCAGCCCGGGGACAGGGAACTACGAGCAGTACTTC. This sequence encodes CASSPGTGNYEQYF.

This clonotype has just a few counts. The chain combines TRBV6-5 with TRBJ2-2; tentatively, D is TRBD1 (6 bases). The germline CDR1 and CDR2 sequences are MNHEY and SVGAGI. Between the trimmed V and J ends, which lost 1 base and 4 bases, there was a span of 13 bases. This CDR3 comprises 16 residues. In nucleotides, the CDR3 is TGTGCCAGCAGTTACTTTGGGGGCGCAGGCACCGGGGAGCTGTTTTTT. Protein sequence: CASSYFGGAGTGELFF.

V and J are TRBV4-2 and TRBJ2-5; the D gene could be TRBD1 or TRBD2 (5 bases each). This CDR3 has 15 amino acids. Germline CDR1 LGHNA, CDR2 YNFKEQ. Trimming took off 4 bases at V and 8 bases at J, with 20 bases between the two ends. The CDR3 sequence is CASSPGRGAVGTQYF. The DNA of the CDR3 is TGTGCCAGCAGCCCAGGAAGGGGAGCGGTGGGAACCCAGTACTTC.

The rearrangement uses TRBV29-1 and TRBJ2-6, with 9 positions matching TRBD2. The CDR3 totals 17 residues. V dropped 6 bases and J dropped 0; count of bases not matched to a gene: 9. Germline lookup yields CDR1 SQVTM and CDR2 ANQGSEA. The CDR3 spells CSVRGGARDSGANVLTF. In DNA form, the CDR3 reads TGCAGCGTACGCGGGGGGGCTCGGGACTCTGGGGCCAACGTCCTGACTTTC.

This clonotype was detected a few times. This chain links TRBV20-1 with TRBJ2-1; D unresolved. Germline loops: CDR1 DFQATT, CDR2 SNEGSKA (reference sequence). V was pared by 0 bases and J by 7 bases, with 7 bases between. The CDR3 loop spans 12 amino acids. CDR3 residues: CSARDDFNEQFF. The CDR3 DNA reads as TGCAGTGCTAGAGATGACTTTAATGAGCAGTTCTTC.